This T cell receptor beta chain comes out of a study of cytomegalovirus exposure and HLA in healthy donors. Study-level information: A previous analysis identified 100 million or so unique TCR beta sequences derived from roughly 190 million T cells. Genotyping showed around 80% of a few hundred donors falling in the Caucasian-associated ancestry cluster.

Study outcomes and limitations: Previously analyzed data showed that most TCR beta V segments were productive at a frequency of about 87% or about 30%. TCR beta sequences reportedly predicted the HLA-A and HLA-B alleles of most subjects accurately.

The PCR employed 60 Vbeta primers together with 13 Jbeta primers. Profiling relied on immunoSEQ multiplex PCR, and the TCRdb table lists in-frame clones only, not all of them. The sample has 80,000 to 100,000 clones, around 68% seen once; the top ten hold 20% to 25%. Comment on this clone: What it recognizes is unknown.

Germline loops: CDR1 SGHRS, CDR2 YFSETQ. The CDR3 extends over 15 amino acids. The V segment lost 2 bases and the J segment 6 bases; nucleotides outside the gene matches: 8. The sequence derives from a man under 40 in good health and CMV-seropositive. This sequence joins TRBV5-1 and TRBJ2-1; 7 nucleotides match TRBD2. The sample comprised PBMCs. CDR3 sequence (DNA): TGCGCCAGCAGCTTCCAAGCGGGAAGCAGCAATGAGCAGTTCTTC. Its protein is CASSFQAGSSNEQFF.